This T cell receptor (beta chain) was identified during a study of T cell repertoires in cytomegalovirus infection. The overall study: CMV infection plus the matching HLA type was flagged by public TCR beta signatures.

Germline V gene sequence: CDR1 DFQATT, CDR2 SNEGSKA (reference sequence). The V gene end was trimmed by 1 base and the J gene end by 8 bases; junction bases not matched to a gene: 8. There are 14 residues in the CDR3. TCRdb reprocessed the reads with MiXCR, giving one entry per CDR3 protein. The sample records fewer than 200,000 distinct CDR3 sequences, around 14% being singletons. A remark on this clonotype: Antigen: not known.

The study's findings and limits: Cumulated frequencies of public TCR beta families served to identify carriers of CMV plus the relevant HLA. There were HLA-C-restricted CMV-specific TCR beta clonotypes dominating the ex vivo response.

The sequence was obtained from a human donor in good health (CMV status not recorded). Some clones in this sample may be carry-over from other donors' samples. The chain combines TRBV20-1 with TRBJ1-5, with 7 positions matching TRBD1. The sample taken for sequencing was PBMCs. This chain's CDR3 is CSARVPEGAKPQHF. CDR3 in DNA: TGCAGTGCTAGAGTCCCCGAGGGGGCTAAGCCCCAGCATTTT.